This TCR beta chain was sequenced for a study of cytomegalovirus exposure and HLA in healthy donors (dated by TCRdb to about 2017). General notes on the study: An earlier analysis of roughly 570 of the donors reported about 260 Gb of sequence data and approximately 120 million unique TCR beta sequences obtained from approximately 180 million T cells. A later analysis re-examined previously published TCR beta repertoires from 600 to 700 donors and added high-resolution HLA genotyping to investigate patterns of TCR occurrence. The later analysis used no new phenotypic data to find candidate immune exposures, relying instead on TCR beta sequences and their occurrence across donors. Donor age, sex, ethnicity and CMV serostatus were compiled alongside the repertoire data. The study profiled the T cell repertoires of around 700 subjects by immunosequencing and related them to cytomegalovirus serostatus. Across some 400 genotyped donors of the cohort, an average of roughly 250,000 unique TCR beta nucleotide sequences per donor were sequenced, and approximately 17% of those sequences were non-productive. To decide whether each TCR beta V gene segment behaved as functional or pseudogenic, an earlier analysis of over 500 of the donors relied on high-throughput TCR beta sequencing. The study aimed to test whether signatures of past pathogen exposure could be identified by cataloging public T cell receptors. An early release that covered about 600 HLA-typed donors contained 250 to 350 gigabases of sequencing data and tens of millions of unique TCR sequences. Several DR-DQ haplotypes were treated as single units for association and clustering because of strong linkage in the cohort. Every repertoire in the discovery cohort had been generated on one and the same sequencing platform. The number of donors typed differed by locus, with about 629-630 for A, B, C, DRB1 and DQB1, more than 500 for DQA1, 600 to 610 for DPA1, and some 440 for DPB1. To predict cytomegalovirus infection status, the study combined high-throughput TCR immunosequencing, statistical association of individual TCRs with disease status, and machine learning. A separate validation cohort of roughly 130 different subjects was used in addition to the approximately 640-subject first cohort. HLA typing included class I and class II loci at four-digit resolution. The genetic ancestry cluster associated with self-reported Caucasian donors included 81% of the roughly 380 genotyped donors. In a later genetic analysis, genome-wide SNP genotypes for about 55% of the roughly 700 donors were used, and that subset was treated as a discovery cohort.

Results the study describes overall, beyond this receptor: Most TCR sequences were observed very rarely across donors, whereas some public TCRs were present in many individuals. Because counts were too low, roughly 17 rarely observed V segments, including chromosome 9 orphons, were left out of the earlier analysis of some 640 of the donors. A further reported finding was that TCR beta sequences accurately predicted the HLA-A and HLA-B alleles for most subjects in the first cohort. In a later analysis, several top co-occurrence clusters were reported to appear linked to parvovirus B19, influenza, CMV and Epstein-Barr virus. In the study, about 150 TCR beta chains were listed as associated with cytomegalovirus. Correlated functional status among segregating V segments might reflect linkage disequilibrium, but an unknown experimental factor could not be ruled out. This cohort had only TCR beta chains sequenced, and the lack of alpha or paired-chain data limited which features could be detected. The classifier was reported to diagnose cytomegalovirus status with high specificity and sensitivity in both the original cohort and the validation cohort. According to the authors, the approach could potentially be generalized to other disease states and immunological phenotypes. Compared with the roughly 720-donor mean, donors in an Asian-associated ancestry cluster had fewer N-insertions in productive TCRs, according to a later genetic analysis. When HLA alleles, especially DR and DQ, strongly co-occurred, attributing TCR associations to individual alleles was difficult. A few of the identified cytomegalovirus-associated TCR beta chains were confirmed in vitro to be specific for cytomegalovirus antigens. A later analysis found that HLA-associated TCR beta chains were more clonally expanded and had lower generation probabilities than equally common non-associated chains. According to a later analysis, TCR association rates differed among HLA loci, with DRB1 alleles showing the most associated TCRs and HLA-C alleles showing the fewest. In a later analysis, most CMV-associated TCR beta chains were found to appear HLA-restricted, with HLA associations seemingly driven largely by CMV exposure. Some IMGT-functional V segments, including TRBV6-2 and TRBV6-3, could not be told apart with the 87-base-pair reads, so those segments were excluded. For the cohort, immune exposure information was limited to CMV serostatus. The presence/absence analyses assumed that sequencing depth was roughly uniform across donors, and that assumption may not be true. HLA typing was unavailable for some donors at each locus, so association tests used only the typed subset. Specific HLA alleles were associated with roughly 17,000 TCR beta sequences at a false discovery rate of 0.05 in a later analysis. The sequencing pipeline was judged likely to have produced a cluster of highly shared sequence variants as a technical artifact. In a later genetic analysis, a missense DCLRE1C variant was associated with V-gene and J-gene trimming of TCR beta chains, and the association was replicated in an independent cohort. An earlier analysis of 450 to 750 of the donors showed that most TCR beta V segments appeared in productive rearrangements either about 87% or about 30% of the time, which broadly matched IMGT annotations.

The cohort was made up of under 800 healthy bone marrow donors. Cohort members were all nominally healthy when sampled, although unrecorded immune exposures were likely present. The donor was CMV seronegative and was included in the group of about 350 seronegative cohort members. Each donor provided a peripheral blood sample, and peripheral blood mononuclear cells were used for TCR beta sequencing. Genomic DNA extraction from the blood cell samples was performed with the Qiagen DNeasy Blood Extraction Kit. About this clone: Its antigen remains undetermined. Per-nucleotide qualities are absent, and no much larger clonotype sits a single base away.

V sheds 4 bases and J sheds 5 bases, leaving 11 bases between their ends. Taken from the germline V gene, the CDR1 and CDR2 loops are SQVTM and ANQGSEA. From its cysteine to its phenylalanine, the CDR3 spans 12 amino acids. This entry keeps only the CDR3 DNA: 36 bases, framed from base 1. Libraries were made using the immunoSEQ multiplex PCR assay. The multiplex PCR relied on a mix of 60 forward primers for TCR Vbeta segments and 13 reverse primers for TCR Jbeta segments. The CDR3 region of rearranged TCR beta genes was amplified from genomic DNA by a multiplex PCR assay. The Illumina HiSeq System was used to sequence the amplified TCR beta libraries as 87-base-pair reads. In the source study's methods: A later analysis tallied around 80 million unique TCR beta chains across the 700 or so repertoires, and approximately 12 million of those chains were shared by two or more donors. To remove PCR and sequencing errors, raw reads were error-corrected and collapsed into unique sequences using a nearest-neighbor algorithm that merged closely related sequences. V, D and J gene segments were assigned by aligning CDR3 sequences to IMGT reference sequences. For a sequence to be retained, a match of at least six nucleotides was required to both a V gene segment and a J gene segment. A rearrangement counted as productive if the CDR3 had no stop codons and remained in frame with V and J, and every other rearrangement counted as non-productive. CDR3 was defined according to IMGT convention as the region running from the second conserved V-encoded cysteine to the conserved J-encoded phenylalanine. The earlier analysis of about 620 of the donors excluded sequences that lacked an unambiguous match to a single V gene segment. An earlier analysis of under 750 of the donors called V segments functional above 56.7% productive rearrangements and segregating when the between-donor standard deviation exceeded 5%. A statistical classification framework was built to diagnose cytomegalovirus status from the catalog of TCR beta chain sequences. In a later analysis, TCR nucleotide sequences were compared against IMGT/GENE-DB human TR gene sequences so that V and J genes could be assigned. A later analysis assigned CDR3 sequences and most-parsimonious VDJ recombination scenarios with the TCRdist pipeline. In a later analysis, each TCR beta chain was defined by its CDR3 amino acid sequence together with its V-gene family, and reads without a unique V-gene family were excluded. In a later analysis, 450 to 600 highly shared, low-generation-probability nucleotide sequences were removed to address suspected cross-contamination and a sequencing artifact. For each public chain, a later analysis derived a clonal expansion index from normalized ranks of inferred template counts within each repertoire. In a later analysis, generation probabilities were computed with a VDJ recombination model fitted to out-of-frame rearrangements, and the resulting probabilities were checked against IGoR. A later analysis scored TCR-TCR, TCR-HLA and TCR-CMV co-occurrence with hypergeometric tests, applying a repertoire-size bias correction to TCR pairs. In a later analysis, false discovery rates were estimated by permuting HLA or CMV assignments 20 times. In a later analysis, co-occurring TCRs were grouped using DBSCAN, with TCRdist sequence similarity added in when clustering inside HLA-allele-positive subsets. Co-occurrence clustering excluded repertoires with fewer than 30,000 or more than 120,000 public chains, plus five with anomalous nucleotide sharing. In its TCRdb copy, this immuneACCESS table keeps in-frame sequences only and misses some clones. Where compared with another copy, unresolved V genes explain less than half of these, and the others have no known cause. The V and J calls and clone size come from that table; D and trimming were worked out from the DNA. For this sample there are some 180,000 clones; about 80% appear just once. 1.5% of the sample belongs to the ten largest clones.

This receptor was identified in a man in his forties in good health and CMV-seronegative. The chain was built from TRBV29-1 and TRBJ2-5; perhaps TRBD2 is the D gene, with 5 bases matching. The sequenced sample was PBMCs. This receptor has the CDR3 CSVGQTGETQYF. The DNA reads TGCAGCGTTGGCCAAACGGGGGAGACCCAGTACTTC.